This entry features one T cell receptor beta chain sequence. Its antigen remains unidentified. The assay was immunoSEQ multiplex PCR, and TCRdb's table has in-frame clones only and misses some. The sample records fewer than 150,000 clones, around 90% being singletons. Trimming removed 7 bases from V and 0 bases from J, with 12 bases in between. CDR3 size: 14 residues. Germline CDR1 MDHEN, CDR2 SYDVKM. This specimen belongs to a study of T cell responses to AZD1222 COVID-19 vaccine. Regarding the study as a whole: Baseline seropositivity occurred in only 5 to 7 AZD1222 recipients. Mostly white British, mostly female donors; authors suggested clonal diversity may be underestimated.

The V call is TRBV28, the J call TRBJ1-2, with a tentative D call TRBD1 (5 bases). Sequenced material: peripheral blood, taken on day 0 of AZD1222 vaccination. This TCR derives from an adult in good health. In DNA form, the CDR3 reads TGTGCCAGCATGGGGACGGTCCCTAACTATGGCTACACCTTC. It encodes CASMGTVPNYGYTF.